This T cell receptor (beta chain) stems from a study of spatial heterogeneity in lung cancer. As for the study in general: Detected sequences consistently included more beta-chain ones than alpha-chain ones.

In the library, each TCR cDNA molecule bore its own unique molecular identifier. TCRdb reanalysed the 5' RACE reads using MiXCR and keeps one entry per CDR3 protein. The table lists tens of thousands of distinct CDR3 sequences, 12% of them singletons. Study-level results: Tumor TCRs that were ubiquitous and expanded showed up in blood more at resection than follow-up.

This CDR3 region has 12 residues. V dropped 2 bases and J dropped 7 bases, with 6 bases sitting between them. The sample holds many counts of this clonotype. The antigen is undetermined. Regarding time point: sample taken at primary tumor resection. Whole RNA was taken from tumor, nontumor lung or frozen PBMC; it was then sequenced unsorted. There were around 72 donors, all of them untreated patients with early-stage non-small cell lung cancer. This receptor was obtained from a male donor with early-stage non-small cell lung cancer. The V and J genes are TRBV12-3 or TRBV12-4 and TRBJ2-1; D gene unclear. Sequenced here: PBMCs, sampled at surgery. Written as DNA, the CDR3 is TGTGCCAGCAGTTTAAGTGGGAATGAGCAGTTCTTC. Residues: CASSLSGNEQFF.